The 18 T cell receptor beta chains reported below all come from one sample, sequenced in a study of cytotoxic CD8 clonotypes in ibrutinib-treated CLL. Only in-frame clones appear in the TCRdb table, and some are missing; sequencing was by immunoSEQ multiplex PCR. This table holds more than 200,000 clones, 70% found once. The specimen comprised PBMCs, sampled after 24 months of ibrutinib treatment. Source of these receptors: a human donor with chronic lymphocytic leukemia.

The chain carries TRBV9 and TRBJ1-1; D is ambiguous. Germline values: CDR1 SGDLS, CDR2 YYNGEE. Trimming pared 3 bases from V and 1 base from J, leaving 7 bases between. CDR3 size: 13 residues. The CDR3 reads CASSGSPNTEAFF. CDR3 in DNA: TGTGCCAGCAGCGGGTCGCCGAACACTGAAGCTTTCTTT.

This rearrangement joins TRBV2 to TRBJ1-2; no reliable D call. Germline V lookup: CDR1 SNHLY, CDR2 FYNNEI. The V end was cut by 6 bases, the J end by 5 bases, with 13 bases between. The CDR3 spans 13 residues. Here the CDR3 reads CASRANEGYGYTF. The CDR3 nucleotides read TGTGCCAGCAGGGCCAACGAAGGTTATGGCTACACCTTC.

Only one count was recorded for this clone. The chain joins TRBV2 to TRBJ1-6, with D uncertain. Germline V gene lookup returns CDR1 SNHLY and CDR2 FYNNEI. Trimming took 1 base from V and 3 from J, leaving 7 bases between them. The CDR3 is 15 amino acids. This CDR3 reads CASSEVGNYNSPLHF. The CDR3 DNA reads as TGTGCCAGCAGTGAAGTGGGAAACTATAATTCACCCCTCCACTTT.

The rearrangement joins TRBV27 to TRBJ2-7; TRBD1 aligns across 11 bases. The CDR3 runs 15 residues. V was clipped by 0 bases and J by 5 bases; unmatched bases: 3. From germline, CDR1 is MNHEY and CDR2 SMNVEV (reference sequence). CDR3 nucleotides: TGTGCCAGCAGTTTATCCCCGGGACAGGGGGACGAGCAGTACTTC. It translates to CASSLSPGQGDEQYF.

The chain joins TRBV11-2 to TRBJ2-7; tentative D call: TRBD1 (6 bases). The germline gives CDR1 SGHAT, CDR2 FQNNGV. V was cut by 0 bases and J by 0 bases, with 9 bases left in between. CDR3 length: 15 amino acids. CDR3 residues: CASSLETGFSYEQYF. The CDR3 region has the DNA TGTGCCAGCAGCTTAGAGACAGGCTTCTCCTACGAGCAGTACTTC.

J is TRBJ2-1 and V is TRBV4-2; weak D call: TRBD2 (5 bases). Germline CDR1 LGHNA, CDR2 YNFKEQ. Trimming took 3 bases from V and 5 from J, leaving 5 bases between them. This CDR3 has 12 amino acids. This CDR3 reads CASSQGDNEQFF. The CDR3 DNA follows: TGTGCCAGCAGCCAGGGAGACAATGAGCAGTTCTTC.

In nucleotides, the CDR3 is TGTGCCAGCAGTTCTACAGGGATGGGCACTGAAGCTTTCTTT. Translation: CASSSTGMGTEAFF. The V and J genes are TRBV28 and TRBJ1-1, with TRBD1 as a possible D gene (6 bases). Between the trimmed V and J ends, which lost 4 bases and 4 bases, there was a span of 13 bases. The CDR3 is 14 amino acids. Germline lookup yields CDR1 MDHEN and CDR2 SYDVKM.

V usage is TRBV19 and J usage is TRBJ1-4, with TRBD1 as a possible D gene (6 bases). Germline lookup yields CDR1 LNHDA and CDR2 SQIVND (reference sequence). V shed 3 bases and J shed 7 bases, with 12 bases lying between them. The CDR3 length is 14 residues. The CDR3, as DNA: TGTGCCAGTAGTATGGGGGGGCCGGCTGAAAAACTGTTTTTT. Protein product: CASSMGGPAEKLFF. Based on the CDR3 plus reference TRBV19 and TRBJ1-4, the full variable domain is DGGITQSPKYLFRKEGQNVTLSCEQNLNHDAMYWYRQDPGQGLRLIYYSQIVNDFQKGDIAEGYSVSREKKESFPLTVTSAQKNPTAFYLCASSMGGPAEKLFFGSGTQLSVL.

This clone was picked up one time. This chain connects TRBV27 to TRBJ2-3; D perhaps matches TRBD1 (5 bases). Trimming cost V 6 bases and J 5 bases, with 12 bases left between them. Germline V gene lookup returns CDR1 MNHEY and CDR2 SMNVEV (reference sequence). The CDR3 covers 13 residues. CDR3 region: CASRDTSIDTQYF. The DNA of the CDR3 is TGTGCCAGCAGGGACACAAGTATAGATACGCAGTATTTT.

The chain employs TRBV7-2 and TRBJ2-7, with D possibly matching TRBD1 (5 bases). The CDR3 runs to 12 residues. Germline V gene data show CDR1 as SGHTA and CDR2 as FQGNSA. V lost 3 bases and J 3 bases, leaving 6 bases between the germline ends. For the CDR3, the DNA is TGTGCCAGCAGCTTTCAGGGCTACGAGCAGTACTTC. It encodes CASSFQGYEQYF.

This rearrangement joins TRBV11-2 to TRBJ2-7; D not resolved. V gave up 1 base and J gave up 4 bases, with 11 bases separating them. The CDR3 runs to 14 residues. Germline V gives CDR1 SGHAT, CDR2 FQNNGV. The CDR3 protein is CASSLVGSPYEQYF. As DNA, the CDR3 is TGTGCCAGCAGCTTAGTAGGGTCCCCATACGAGCAGTACTTC.

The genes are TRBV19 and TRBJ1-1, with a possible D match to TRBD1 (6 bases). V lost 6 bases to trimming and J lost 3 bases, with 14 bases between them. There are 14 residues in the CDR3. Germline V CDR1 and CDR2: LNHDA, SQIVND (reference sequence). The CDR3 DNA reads TGTGCCAGTAGGCCGGGACACCGGGACACTGAAGCTTTCTTT. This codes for CASRPGHRDTEAFF. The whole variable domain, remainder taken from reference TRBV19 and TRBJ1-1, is DGGITQSPKYLFRKEGQNVTLSCEQNLNHDAMYWYRQDPGQGLRLIYYSQIVNDFQKGDIAEGYSVSREKKESFPLTVTSAQKNPTAFYLCASRPGHRDTEAFFGQGTRLTVV.

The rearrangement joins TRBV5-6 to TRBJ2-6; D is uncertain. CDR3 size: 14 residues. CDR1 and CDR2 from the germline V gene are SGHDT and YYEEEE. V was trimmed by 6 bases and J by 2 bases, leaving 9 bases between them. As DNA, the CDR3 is TGTGCCAGCATAAGTGCCACTGGGGCCAACGTCCTGACTTTC. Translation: CASISATGANVLTF. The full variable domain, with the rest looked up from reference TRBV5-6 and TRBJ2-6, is DAGVTQSPTHLIKTRGQQVTLRCSPKSGHDTVSWYQQALGQGPQFIFQYYEEEERQRGNFPDRFSGHQFPNYSSELNVNALLLGDSALYLCASISATGANVLTFGAGSRLTVL.

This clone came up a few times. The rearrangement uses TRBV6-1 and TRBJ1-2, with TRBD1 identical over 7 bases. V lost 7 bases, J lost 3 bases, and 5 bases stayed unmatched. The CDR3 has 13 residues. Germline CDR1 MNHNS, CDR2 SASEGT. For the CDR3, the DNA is TGTGCCAGCACCACCGGGACAGACTATGGCTACACCTTC. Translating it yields CASTTGTDYGYTF.

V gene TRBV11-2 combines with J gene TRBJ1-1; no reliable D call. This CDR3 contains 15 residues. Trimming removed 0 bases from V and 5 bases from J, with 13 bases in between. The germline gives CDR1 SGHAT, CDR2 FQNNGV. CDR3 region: CASSLDVAGSTEAFF. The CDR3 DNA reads TGTGCCAGCAGCTTAGATGTTGCGGGGTCGACTGAAGCTTTCTTT.

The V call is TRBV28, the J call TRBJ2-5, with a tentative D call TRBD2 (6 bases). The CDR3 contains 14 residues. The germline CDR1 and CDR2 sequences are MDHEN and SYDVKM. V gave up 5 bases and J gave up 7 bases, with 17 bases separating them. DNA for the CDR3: TGTGCCAGCAGTATGGGGGACTCGCGTTTGACCCAGTACTTC. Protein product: CASSMGDSRLTQYF.

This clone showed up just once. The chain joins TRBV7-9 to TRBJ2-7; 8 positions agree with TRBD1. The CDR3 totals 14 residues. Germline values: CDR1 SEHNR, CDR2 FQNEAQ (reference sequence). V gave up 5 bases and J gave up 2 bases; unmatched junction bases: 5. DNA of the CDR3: TGTGCCAGCAGCCTTCGACAGGGGACCTACGAGCAGTACTTC. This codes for CASSLRQGTYEQYF.

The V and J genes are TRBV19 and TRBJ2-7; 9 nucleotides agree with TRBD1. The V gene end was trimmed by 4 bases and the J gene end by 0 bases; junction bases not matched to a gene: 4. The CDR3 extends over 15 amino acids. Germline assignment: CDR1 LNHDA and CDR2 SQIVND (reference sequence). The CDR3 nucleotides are TGTGCCAGTAGTACCTGGACAGGGGCCTCCTACGAGCAGTACTTC. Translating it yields CASSTWTGASYEQYF. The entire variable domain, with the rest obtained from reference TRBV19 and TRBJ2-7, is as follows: DGGITQSPKYLFRKEGQNVTLSCEQNLNHDAMYWYRQDPGQGLRLIYYSQIVNDFQKGDIAEGYSVSREKKESFPLTVTSAQKNPTAFYLCASSTWTGASYEQYFGPGTRLTVT.